Below are 20 T cell receptor beta chains sequenced from a single sample in a study of regulatory T cells in long-lasting Graves disease. Noted time point: newly diagnosed GD, antithyroid drugs for less than 3 months. PBMCs were the source of the RNA used for TCR sequencing. Arm-PCR of CDR3 regions and iRepertoire HTBI primers were used to build TCR beta libraries. TCRdb recomputed calls from the multiplex PCR reads with MiXCR, one row per CDR3 protein. The sample has about 210,000 distinct CDR3 sequences, roughly 20% seen once. These sequences were also reported in another study, on T cells in Graves' hyperthyroidism and ophthalmopathy.

Sequenced here: peripheral blood mononuclear cells (PBMCs), sampled at new diagnosis, from a patient treated with antithyroid drugs. These TCRs come from a woman younger than 45 with Graves disease.

This clonotype has ten or more counts. At one of its ends the junction is not consistent with the germline gene, which may arise from a read error. CDR3 nucleotide sequence: TGTGCCAGCAGTCTCAGGGGCTCCCACGAGCAGTACTTC. Its translation is CASSLRGSHEQYF. V and J are TRBV27 and TRBJ2-7, with a possible D match to TRBD1 (6 bases). This CDR3 comprises 13 residues. The V gene's germline CDR1 is MNHEY and CDR2 SMNVEV (reference sequence).

This clonotype was seen many times. CDR3 protein: CASRTGGGNTIYF. The DNA for the CDR3 is TGTGCCAGCCGGACAGGGGGCGGAAACACCATATATTTT. The chain employs TRBV19 and TRBJ1-3; 11 bases agree with TRBD1. The junction had 2 bases not matched to a gene; V was cut back by 9 bases and J by 4 bases. The germline V gene has CDR1 LNHDA and CDR2 SQIVND (reference sequence). CDR3 length: 13 amino acids. The whole variable domain, filled in from reference TRBV19 and TRBJ1-3, reads DGGITQSPKYLFRKEGQNVTLSCEQNLNHDAMYWYRQDPGQGLRLIYYSQIVNDFQKGDIAEGYSVSREKKESFPLTVTSAQKNPTAFYLCASRTGGGNTIYFGEGSWLTVV.

The table lists this clonotype with many counts. The J gene is TRBJ2-2, the V gene TRBV6-1, with no clear D. Trimming stripped 5 bases from V and 1 base from J, with 14 bases between. Per the germline V gene, CDR1 is MNHNS and CDR2 is SASEGT. This CDR3 contains 16 residues. CDR3 sequence (DNA): TGTGCCAGCAGTCCGTGGGCCACCCTGAACACCGGGGAGCTGTTTTTT. Its translation: CASSPWATLNTGELFF.

Turning to this clonotype: This may be a read error, as it is one base from a much larger clone. This chain links TRBV4-2 with TRBJ2-7, with no clear D. The CDR3 is 12 amino acids. The germline CDR1 and CDR2 sequences are LGHNA and YNFKEQ. V lost 4 bases to trimming and J lost 5 bases, with 9 bases between them. As DNA, the CDR3 is TGTGCCAGCAGCCGAGTGAAGAACGAGCAGTACTTC. Translation gives CASSRVKNEQYF.

In this sample, this clonotype turned up many times. The chain couples TRBV5-1 to TRBJ1-1; D uncertain. Per the germline V gene, CDR1 is SGHRS and CDR2 is YFSETQ. V lost 4 bases to trimming and J lost 4 bases, with 17 bases between them. The CDR3 covers 15 residues. CDR3 protein: CASSPEGVRFTEAFF. CDR3 DNA sequence: TGCGCCAGCAGCCCGGAAGGCGTCAGGTTCACTGAAGCTTTCTTT.

V usage is TRBV11-1 and J usage is TRBJ1-6; 8 bases line up with TRBD1. The CDR3 covers 15 residues. Germline V gives CDR1 SGHAT, CDR2 FQDESV (reference sequence). V dropped 4 bases and J dropped 7; count of bases not matched to a gene: 6. CDR3 bases: TGTGCCAGCAGCTCGGACAGGGCGGGGAATTCACCCCTCCACTTT. This codes for CASSSDRAGNSPLHF.

This clonotype was recorded at least ten times. V gene TRBV27 combines with J gene TRBJ1-6, with D perhaps TRBD1 (6 bases). The germline CDR1 and CDR2 sequences are MNHEY and SMNVEV (reference sequence). The CDR3 has 14 residues. Trimming left V 3 bases short and J 7 bases short, with 10 bases between. Here the CDR3 reads CASSFGGPNSPLHF. CDR3 bases: TGTGCCAGCAGTTTTGGGGGGCCAAATTCACCCCTCCACTTT.

This clonotype was counted at least ten times. The V call is TRBV20-1, the J call TRBJ1-2; 9 bases are shared with TRBD1. Germline V lookup: CDR1 DFQATT, CDR2 SNEGSKA (reference sequence). V dropped 1 base and J dropped 5; count of bases not matched to a gene: 5. The length of the CDR3 is 14 residues. CDR3 sequence reads: CSARGQGGRYGYTF. As DNA, the CDR3 is TGCAGTGCTAGAGGACAGGGGGGGCGATATGGCTACACCTTC.

With regard to this clonotype: Only one base separates this from a far larger clonotype, so it likely reflects a read error. This chain joins TRBV2 and TRBJ2-7, with D maybe TRBD2 (5 bases). Germline CDR1 and CDR2: SNHLY and FYNNEI. V lost 3 bases, J lost 7 bases, and 28 bases lay in between. The CDR3 sequence is 18 residues long. CDR3 nucleotide sequence: TGTGCCAGCAGTGATATAGGATTGGGGAGTTTGAGCTTCGATGAGCAGTACTTC. Protein product: CASSDIGLGSLSFDEQYF.

This chain connects TRBV6-5 to TRBJ2-3; no definite D call. Trimming shortened V by 0 bases and J by 1 base, and 23 bases separated the two germline ends. Germline V gene sequence: CDR1 MNHEY, CDR2 SVGAGI. CDR3 size: 20 residues. The CDR3 protein is CASSYSRVRKLEWGTDTQYF. The CDR3 bases are TGTGCCAGCAGTTACTCGCGAGTGCGGAAACTCGAGTGGGGCACAGATACGCAGTATTTT.

This clonotype was counted many times. V and J are TRBV20-1 and TRBJ2-5, with TRBD2 matching 11 bases. CDR1 DFQATT and CDR2 SNEGSKA come from the germline V gene (reference sequence). With 1 base clipped from V and 4 bases from J, the junction kept 11 bases outside the gene matches. The CDR3 contains 17 residues. The CDR3 nucleotides are TGCAGTGCTAGAGGCCTTACTAGCGGGAGAACGAGAGAGACCCAGTACTTC. Its protein is CSARGLTSGRTRETQYF.

This clonotype was counted between two and nine times. J is TRBJ2-3 and V is TRBV27; the D is unclear. V was shortened by 5 bases and J by 4 bases, with 13 bases between the two germline ends. From germline, CDR1 is MNHEY and CDR2 SMNVEV (reference sequence). The CDR3 sequence is 14 residues long. The CDR3 DNA is TGTGCCAGCAGTACCGGACCAAGGGCAGATACGCAGTATTTT. Translation gives CASSTGPRADTQYF.

The table lists this clonotype with many counts. V gene TRBV11-3 combines with J gene TRBJ1-1; unclear D gene. Trimming removed 0 bases from V and 1 base from J, with 15 bases in between. CDR1 SGHNT and CDR2 YENEEA come from the germline V gene. The CDR3 extends over 17 amino acids. The CDR3 sequence: CASSLDQYIHENTEAFF. CDR3 nucleotides: TGTGCCAGCAGCTTAGATCAATACATACACGAGAACACTGAAGCTTTCTTT.

This clonotype has a handful of counts. The CDR3 sequence is CASSSVQGPPPQPQHF. As DNA, the CDR3 is TGCGCCAGCAGCTCTGTGCAGGGTCCTCCTCCTCAGCCCCAGCATTTT. The genes are TRBV4-1 and TRBJ1-5, with D possibly matching TRBD1 (5 bases). Germline loops: CDR1 MGHRA, CDR2 YSYEKL. The CDR3 extends over 16 amino acids. Between the trimmed V and J ends, which lost 5 bases and 6 bases, there was a span of 20 bases.

This clonotype was picked up many times. The chain uses TRBV5-6 and TRBJ2-1, with D uncertain. The germline CDR1 and CDR2 sequences are SGHDT and YYEEEE. The CDR3 consists of 17 residues. Trimming shortened V by 5 bases and J by 0 bases, and 18 bases separated the two germline ends. The CDR3 reads CASRVVQAGSSYNEQFF. CDR3 nucleotide sequence: TGTGCCAGCAGGGTGGTGCAGGCCGGTAGCTCCTACAATGAGCAGTTCTTC.

This clonotype was counted a few times. CDR3 nucleotide sequence: TGTGCCAGCAGCCCGCGCAGAGGGGGCGATCCCACCGGGGAGCTGTTTTTT. Encoded protein: CASSPRRGGDPTGELFF. The V gene is TRBV5-6, the J gene TRBJ2-2, with 7 bases matching TRBD1. The CDR3 is made up of 17 amino acids. V gave up 4 bases and J gave up 4 bases; unmatched junction bases: 13. Germline lookup yields CDR1 SGHDT and CDR2 YYEEEE.

This clonotype was counted only a few times. The chain joins TRBV20-1 to TRBJ2-1; D perhaps matches TRBD2 (5 bases). The CDR3 has 14 residues. Germline V gene sequence: CDR1 DFQATT, CDR2 SNEGSKA (reference sequence). Trimming cost V 3 bases and J 7 bases, with 16 bases left between them. The CDR3 here is CSASLPRVRNEQFF. Written as DNA, the CDR3 is TGCAGTGCTAGTCTTCCGCGGGTGAGGAATGAGCAGTTCTTC.

About this clonotype itself: A much larger clone is a single base away; this may be a read error. V usage is TRBV2 and J usage is TRBJ1-3; no clear D. Per the germline V gene, CDR1 is SNHLY and CDR2 is FYNNEI. The CDR3 runs 11 residues. The CDR3 loop is CAQQSGSTIYF. Here the CDR3 DNA reads TGTGCGCAGCAATCAGGAAGCACCATATATTTT.

This clonotype occurred a few times. This sequence joins TRBV20-1 and TRBJ1-5; D remains ambiguous. The CDR3 spans 15 residues. Germline V lookup: CDR1 DFQATT, CDR2 SNEGSKA (reference sequence). Trimming took 0 bases from V and 4 from J, leaving 13 bases between them. The CDR3 here is CSARDSRTFNQPQHF. The CDR3 DNA sequence: TGCAGTGCTAGAGATTCAAGAACCTTTAATCAGCCCCAGCATTTT.

This clonotype was seen ten or more times. The chain uses TRBV5-1 and TRBJ2-7; no firm D call. The germline CDR1 and CDR2 sequences are SGHRS and YFSETQ. The length of the CDR3 is 14 residues. V lost 1 base, J lost 1 base, and 9 bases lay in between. CDR3 amino acids: CASSLRTTSYEQYF. The CDR3 region has the DNA TGCGCCAGCAGCTTGCGGACGACGTCCTACGAGCAGTACTTC.